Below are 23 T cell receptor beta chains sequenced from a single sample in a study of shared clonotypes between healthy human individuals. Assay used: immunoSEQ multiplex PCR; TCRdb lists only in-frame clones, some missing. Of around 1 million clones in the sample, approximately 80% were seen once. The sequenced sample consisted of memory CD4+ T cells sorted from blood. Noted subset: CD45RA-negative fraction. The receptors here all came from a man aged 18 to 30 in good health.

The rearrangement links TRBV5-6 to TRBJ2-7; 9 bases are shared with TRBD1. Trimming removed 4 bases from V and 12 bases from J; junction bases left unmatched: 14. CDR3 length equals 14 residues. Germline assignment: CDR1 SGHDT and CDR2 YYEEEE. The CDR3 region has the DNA TGTGCCAGCAGCACGGGACAGGGTGGGAGAGACCGGTACTTC. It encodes CASSTGQGGRDRYF.

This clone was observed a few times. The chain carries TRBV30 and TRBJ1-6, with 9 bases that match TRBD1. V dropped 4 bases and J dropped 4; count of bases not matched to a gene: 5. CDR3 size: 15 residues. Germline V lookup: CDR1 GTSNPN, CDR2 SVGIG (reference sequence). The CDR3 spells CAWTGQGLYNSPLHF. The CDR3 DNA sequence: TGTGCCTGGACGGGACAGGGCCTGTATAATTCACCCCTCCACTTT.

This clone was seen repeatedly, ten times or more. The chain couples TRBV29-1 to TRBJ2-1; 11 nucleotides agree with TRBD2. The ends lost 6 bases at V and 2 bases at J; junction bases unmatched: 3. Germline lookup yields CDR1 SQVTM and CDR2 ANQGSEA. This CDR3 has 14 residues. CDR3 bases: TGCAGCGTCTTACTAGCGGGGGCCTACAATGAGCAGTTCTTC. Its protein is CSVLLAGAYNEQFF.

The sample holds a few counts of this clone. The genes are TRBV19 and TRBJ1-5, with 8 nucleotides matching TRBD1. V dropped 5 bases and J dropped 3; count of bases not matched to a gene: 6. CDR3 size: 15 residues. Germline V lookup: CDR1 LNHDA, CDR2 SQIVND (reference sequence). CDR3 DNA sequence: TGTGCCAGTAGTTCAGGACAGGGTTACAATCAGCCCCAGCATTTT. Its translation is CASSSGQGYNQPQHF.

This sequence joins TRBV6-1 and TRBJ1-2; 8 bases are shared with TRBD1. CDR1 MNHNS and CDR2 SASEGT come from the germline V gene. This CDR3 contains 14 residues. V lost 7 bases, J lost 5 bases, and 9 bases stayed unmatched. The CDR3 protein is CASNFQGAGYGYTF. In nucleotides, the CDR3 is TGTGCCAGCAACTTTCAGGGGGCTGGGTATGGCTACACCTTC.

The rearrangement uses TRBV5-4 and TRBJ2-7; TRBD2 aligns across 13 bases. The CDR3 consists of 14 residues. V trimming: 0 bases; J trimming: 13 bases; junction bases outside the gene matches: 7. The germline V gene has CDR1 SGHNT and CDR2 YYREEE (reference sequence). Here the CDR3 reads CASSLETGLAGIYF. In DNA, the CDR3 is TGTGCCAGCAGCTTGGAAACGGGACTAGCGGGAATCTACTTC.

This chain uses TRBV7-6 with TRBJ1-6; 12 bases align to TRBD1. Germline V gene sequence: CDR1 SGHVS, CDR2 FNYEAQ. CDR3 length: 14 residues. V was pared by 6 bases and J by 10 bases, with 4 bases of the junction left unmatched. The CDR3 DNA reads TGTGCCAGCAGAGGGACAGGGGGCTGGTCACCCCTCCACTTT. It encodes CASRGTGGWSPLHF.

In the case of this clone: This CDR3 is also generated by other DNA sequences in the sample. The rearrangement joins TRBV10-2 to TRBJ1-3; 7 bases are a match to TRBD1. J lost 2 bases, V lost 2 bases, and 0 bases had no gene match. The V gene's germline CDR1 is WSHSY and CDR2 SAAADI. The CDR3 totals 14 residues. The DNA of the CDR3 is TGCGCCAGCAGTGAGCAGGGGGCTGGAAACACCATATATTTT. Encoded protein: CASSEQGAGNTIYF.

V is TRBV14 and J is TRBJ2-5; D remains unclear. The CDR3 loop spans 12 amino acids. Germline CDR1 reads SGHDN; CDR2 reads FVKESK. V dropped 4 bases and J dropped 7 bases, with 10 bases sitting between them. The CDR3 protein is CASSLGYGTQYF. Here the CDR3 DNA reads TGTGCCAGCAGCCTCGGTTATGGGACCCAGTACTTC.

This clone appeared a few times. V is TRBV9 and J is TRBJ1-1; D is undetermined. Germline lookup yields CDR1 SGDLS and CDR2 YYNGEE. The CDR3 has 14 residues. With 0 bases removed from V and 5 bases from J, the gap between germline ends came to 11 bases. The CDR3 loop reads CASSVEGDGTEAFF. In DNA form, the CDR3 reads TGTGCCAGCAGCGTAGAAGGCGATGGGACTGAAGCTTTCTTT.

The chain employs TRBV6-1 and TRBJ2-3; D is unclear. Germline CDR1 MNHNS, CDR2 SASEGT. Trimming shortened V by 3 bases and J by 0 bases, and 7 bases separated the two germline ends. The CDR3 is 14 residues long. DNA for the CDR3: TGTGCCAGCAGTGACCTGACTAGCACAGATACGCAGTATTTT. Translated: CASSDLTSTDTQYF.

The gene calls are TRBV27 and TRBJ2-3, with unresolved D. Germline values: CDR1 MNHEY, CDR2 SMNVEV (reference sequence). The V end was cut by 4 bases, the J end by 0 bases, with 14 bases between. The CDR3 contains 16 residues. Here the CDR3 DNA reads TGTGCCAGCAGTTATAGCCCCACGCGGAGCACAGATACGCAGTATTTT. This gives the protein CASSYSPTRSTDTQYF.

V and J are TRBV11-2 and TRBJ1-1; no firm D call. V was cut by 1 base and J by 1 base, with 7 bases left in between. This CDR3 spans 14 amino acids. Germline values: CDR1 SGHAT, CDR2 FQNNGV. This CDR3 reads CASSLGAQNTEAFF. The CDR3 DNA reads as TGTGCCAGCAGCTTAGGGGCCCAGAACACTGAAGCTTTCTTT. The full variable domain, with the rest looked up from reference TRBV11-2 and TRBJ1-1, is EAGVAQSPRYKIIEKRQSVAFWCNPISGHATLYWYQQILGQGPKLLIQFQNNGVVDDSQLPKDRFSAERLKGVDSTLKIQPAKLEDSAVYLCASSLGAQNTEAFFGQGTRLTVV.

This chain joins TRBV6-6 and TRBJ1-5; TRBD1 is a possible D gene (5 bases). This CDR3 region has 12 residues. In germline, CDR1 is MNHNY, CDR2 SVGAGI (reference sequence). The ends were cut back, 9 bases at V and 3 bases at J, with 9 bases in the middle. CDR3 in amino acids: CASRDLNQPQHF. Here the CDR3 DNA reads TGTGCCAGTCGGGACCTCAATCAGCCCCAGCATTTT.

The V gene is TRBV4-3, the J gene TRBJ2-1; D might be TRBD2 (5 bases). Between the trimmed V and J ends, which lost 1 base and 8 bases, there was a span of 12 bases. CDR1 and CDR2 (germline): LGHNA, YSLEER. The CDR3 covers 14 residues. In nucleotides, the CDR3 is TGCGCCAGCAGCCAAGGAGTGAGCGGCTATGAGCAGTTCTTC. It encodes CASSQGVSGYEQFF.

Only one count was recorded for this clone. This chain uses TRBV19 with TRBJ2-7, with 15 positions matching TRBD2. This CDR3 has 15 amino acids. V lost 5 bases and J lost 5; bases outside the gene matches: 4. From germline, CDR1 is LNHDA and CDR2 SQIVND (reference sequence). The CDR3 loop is CASSLGLAGGDEQYF. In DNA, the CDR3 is TGTGCCAGTAGTCTGGGACTAGCGGGGGGTGACGAGCAGTACTTC. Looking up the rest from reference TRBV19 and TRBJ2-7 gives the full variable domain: DGGITQSPKYLFRKEGQNVTLSCEQNLNHDAMYWYRQDPGQGLRLIYYSQIVNDFQKGDIAEGYSVSREKKESFPLTVTSAQKNPTAFYLCASSLGLAGGDEQYFGPGTRLTVT.

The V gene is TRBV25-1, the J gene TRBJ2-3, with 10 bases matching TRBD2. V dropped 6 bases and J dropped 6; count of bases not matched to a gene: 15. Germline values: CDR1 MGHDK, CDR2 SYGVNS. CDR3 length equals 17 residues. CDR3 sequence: CASSHPRQREGRDTQYF. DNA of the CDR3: TGTGCCAGCAGCCACCCCCGGCAGCGGGAGGGCCGCGATACGCAGTATTTT.

The CDR3 DNA is TGTGCCAGTAGTATCGGGATCAGGGAGACCCAGTACTTC. As protein: CASSIGIRETQYF. J is TRBJ2-5 and V is TRBV19; TRBD2 is a possible D gene (5 bases). The CDR3 runs to 13 residues. Germline CDR1 LNHDA, CDR2 SQIVND (reference sequence). Trimming removed 3 bases at V and 5 bases at J, with 10 bases between.

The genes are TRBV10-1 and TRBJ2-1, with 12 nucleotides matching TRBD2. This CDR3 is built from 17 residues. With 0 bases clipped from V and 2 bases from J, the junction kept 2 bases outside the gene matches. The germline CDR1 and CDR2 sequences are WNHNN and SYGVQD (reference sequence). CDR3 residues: CASSESTSGGPYNEQFF. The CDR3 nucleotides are TGCGCCAGCAGTGAGTCTACTAGCGGGGGGCCCTACAATGAGCAGTTCTTC.

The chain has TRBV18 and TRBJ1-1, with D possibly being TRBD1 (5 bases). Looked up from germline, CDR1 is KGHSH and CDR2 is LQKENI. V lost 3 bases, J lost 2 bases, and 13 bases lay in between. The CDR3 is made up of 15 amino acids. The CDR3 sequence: CASSPMAQGNTEAFF. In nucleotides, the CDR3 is TGTGCCAGCTCACCTATGGCTCAGGGCAACACTGAAGCTTTCTTT. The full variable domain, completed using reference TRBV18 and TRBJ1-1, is NAGVMQNPRHLVRRRGQEARLRCSPMKGHSHVYWYRQLPEEGLKFMVYLQKENIIDESGMPKERFSAEFPKEGPSILRIQQVVRGDSAAYFCASSPMAQGNTEAFFGQGTRLTVV.

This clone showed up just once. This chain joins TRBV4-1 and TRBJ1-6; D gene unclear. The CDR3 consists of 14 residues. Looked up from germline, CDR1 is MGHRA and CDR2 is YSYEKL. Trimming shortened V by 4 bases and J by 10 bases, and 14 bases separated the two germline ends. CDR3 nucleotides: TGCGCCAGCAGCCTCTGGAGGAATGGCTCACCCCTCCACTTT. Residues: CASSLWRNGSPLHF.

DNA for the CDR3: TGTGCCAGCAGTGTTATTAGCGGGACAAAAATCCGGGGGAGGACTGAAGCTTTCTTT. Its protein is CASSVISGTKIRGRTEAFF. The V call is TRBV7-9, the J call TRBJ1-1; maybe TRBD1 (6 bases). CDR3 length: 19 residues. CDR1 and CDR2 (germline): SEHNR, FQNEAQ (reference sequence). Between the trimmed V and J ends, which lost 6 bases and 5 bases, there was a span of 31 bases.

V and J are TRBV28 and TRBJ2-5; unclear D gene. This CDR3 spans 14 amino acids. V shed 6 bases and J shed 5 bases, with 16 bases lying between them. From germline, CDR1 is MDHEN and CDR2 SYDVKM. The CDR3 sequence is CASSPQGGFETQYF. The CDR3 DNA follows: TGTGCCAGCAGCCCCCAAGGCGGATTTGAGACCCAGTACTTC.